What follows describes a single T cell receptor beta chain. The sample belongs to a study of blood T cell repertoires in COVID-19. The assay was immunoSEQ multiplex PCR, and TCRdb's table has in-frame clones only and misses some. The repertoire consists of a few hundred thousand clones, with roughly 89% occurring once and the leading ten covering 2.5% to 3.5%. CDR3 length: 14 residues. The germline V gene has CDR1 LGHDT and CDR2 YNNKEL (reference sequence). Deletions cut 5 bases from V and 7 bases from J, with 15 bases between. The chain uses TRBV3-1 (or the pseudogene TRBV3-2) and TRBJ2-4; D remains unclear. The clonotype originates from a woman aged 50 to 60 who had been exposed to COVID-19. Sequenced: PBMCs or T cells enriched from blood (not recorded which). The CDR3 DNA sequence: TGTGCCAGCAGCTCCCAGGCATTCCAGAACATTCAGTACTTC. Translated: CASSSQAFQNIQYF.